Listed below are T cell receptor beta chains from one sample, sequenced in a study of blood T cells in healthy people across ages. TCRdb passed the 5' RACE reads through MiXCR, listing each CDR3 protein once. In the table there are over a million distinct CDR3 sequences, approximately 60% of which are singletons. Sequencing was carried out using blood. These TCRs come from a man in his late teens or twenties in good health. Each CDR3 is given with its conserved first and last residue. Each record gives: CDR3 length, J gene, clone size, V gene, D gene, CDR3 DNA, CDR3 protein. A D gene is named only where the DNA matches it firmly. Expanded clones get a size class; other rows say once, few or many, or leave the size out.

14 TRBJ2-7 NA TRBV6-1 TRBD1 TGTGCCAGCTTGCGAGACAGGGATTCCTACGAGCAGTACTTC CASLRDRDSYEQYF
14 TRBJ1-4 NA TRBV7-9 NA TGTGCCAGCAGCGGCGAGTGGGGGGACGAAAAACTGTTTTTT CASSGEWGDEKLFF
15 TRBJ2-5 NA TRBV5-1 TRBD2 TGCGCCAGCAGCTTGGCGACAGCTACGGGGGGGACCCAGTACTTC CASSLATATGGTQYF
13 TRBJ2-1 many TRBV7-9 NA TGTGCCAGCAGCAGGGTAGGGACCAATGAGCAGTTCTTC CASSRVGTNEQFF
14 TRBJ2-5 NA TRBV27 NA TGTGCCAGCAGTACAGGGTGGGAACAAGAGACCCAGTACTTC CASSTGWEQETQYF
14 TRBJ1-1 NA TRBV20-1 NA TGCAGTGCAAACAAGGGCAGATGGAACACTGAAGCTTTCTTT CSANKGRWNTEAFF
16 TRBJ2-7 NA TRBV20-1 TRBD1 TGCAGTGCACCCCTCTCGGCAGGGGGCGCTTTAGACGAGCAGTACTTC CSAPLSAGGALDEQYF
13 TRBJ2-3 NA TRBV20-1 TRBD2 TGCAGTGCCCCGGGCCGCGGGAGAAATACGCAGTATTTT CSAPGRGRNTQYF
15 TRBJ2-1 few TRBV4-1 TRBD2 TGCGCCAGCAGCCAAGATTTGGGGACTAGCTATGAGCAGTTCTTC CASSQDLGTSYEQFF
15 TRBJ1-2 NA TRBV28 NA TGTGCCAGCAGTTTATCGGGCAGGGTGGGCTATGGCTACACCTTC CASSLSGRVGYGYTF
14 TRBJ2-7 NA TRBV9 NA TGTGCCAGCAGCCCCACCAGGTCAGCCTACGAGCAGTACTTC CASSPTRSAYEQYF
16 TRBJ2-7 NA TRBV28 TRBD1 TGTGCCAGCAGATATCGACAGGGGGCCCTCGGGTACGAGCAGTACTTC CASRYRQGALGYEQYF
15 TRBJ2-7 NA TRBV18 TRBD2 TGTGCCAGCTCACCTCTGTCTAGCGGGAGTTACGAGCAGTACTTC CASSPLSSGSYEQYF
15 TRBJ1-5 NA TRBV6-6 NA TGTGCCAGCAGTTACTCGACCGTGGGCAATCAGCCCCAGCATTTT CASSYSTVGNQPQHF
16 TRBJ2-2 NA TRBV20-1 NA TGCAGTGCTAGAGAAGGAGGGAGAAGAGTGACCGGGGAGCTGTTTTTT CSAREGGRRVTGELFF
15 TRBJ1-1 once TRBV4-3 NA TGCGCCAGCAGCCAAGGGCAGCCGGGCAACCCTGAAGCTTTCTTT CASSQGQPGNPEAFF
15 TRBJ1-2 NA TRBV6-1 NA TGTGCCAGCGGGGGGGAGGCAGGTTTACCTTATGGCTACACCTTC CASGGEAGLPYGYTF
15 TRBJ2-6 few TRBV7-2 NA TGTGCCAGCAGCATCTACCGTTCTGGGGCCAACGTCCTGACTTTC CASSIYRSGANVLTF
13 TRBJ2-1 few TRBV10-3 NA TGTGCCATCGGAGGCGGATTCGACAATGAGCAGTTCTTC CAIGGGFDNEQFF
14 TRBJ2-1 NA TRBV29-1 NA TGCAGCGTTGAACAGGGGCCCTCCTACGATGAGCAGTTCTTC CSVEQGPSYDEQFF
13 TRBJ2-7 NA TRBV29-1 NA TGCAGCGTTACCGAGCGGAAAACCTACGAGCAGTACTTC CSVTERKTYEQYF
14 TRBJ2-3 NA TRBV20-1 TRBD2 TGCAGTGCCCTAGCGGGGGCCGGCACAGATACGCAGTATTTT CSALAGAGTDTQYF
14 TRBJ2-5 NA TRBV7-6 NA TGTGCCAGCAGCTTACGCACCGTCAAAGAGACCCAGTACTTC CASSLRTVKETQYF
14 TRBJ2-5 few TRBV12-3/TRBV12-4 TRBD2 TGTGCCAGCAGTTTAAGGGGAGGGACAGAGACCCAGTACTTC CASSLRGGTETQYF
15 TRBJ2-7 NA TRBV13 NA TGTGCCGGCAGCTCGGGACATGAGGAATACTACGAGCAGTACTTC CAGSSGHEEYYEQYF
16 TRBJ1-1 NA TRBV12-3/TRBV12-4 NA TGTGCCAGCAGTTTAGCGCGCCGGAGCGTGAACACTGAAGCTTTCTTT CASSLARRSVNTEAFF
15 TRBJ1-1 few TRBV9 NA TGTGCCAGCAGCGTAGGGGCAGTTATGAACACTGAAGCTTTCTTT CASSVGAVMNTEAFF
17 TRBJ1-1 once TRBV27 NA TGTGCCAGCAGTTTATATGGGATTGCCAGATACAACACTGAAGCTTTCTTT CASSLYGIARYNTEAFF
16 TRBJ2-2 NA TRBV5-1 TRBD1 TGCGCCAGCAGCCTCGTACAGGGGGCCAACACCGGGGAGCTGTTTTTT CASSLVQGANTGELFF
14 TRBJ1-5 once TRBV6-5 NA TGTGCCAGCAGTTACAGTTTGGACATCAAGCCCCAGCATTTT CASSYSLDIKPQHF
19 TRBJ2-1 once TRBV2 TRBD1 TGTGCCAGCATAAGGGGGAAAGGGGGCTCTCCCCCGCCTTACAATGAGCAGTTCTTC CASIRGKGGSPPPYNEQFF
14 TRBJ1-1 NA TRBV10-3 TRBD1 TGTGCCACCTATAAAATAGGGGGCGCGACTGAAGCTTTCTTT CATYKIGGATEAFF
16 TRBJ1-4 NA TRBV10-3 TRBD1 TGTGCCATCAGTGAGTCAAAGGGGGCGGCTAATGAAAAACTGTTTTTT CAISESKGAANEKLFF
16 TRBJ2-3 NA TRBV20-1 TRBD2 TGCAGTGCTTCCCGATGGCTAGCGGGTGGCACAGATACGCAGTATTTT CSASRWLAGGTDTQYF
15 TRBJ1-5 NA TRBV28 NA TGTGCCAGCAGTTTAAGTCGAAGGGGTGGTCAGCCCCAGCATTTT CASSLSRRGGQPQHF
16 TRBJ2-5 NA TRBV4-1 TRBD1 TGCGCCAGCAGCCACTTCGGACAGGGGGCGCATGAGACCCAGTACTTC CASSHFGQGAHETQYF
18 TRBJ1-1 NA TRBV6-2/TRBV6-3 NA TGTGCCAGCAACCGACACCCTCCGGGACAAGGGGGAAGCACTGAAGCTTTCTTT CASNRHPPGQGGSTEAFF
19 TRBJ2-7 NA TRBV6-2/TRBV6-3 TRBD2 TGTGCCAGCAGTTACTCGACCGAGCTAGCGGGGGCCCATACCTACGAGCAGTACTTC CASSYSTELAGAHTYEQYF
12 TRBJ1-1 NA TRBV6-6 NA TGTGCCAGAGGGTGGGAGAACACTGAAGCTTTCTTT CARGWENTEAFF
14 TRBJ2-2 once TRBV20-1 TRBD2 TGCAGTGCCCCGGGACTAGCAGGCACCGGGGAGCTGTTTTTT CSAPGLAGTGELFF
15 TRBJ1-4 NA TRBV3-1 NA TGTGCCAGCAGCCAAGATTGGGGGGTTAATGAAAAACTGTTTTTT CASSQDWGVNEKLFF
13 TRBJ2-1 NA TRBV6-2/TRBV6-3 TRBD2 TGTGCCACCAAGCGGGGGGCGTACAATGAGCAGTTCTTC CATKRGAYNEQFF
18 TRBJ2-1 NA TRBV27 TRBD2 TGTGCCAGCAGTTTTCCCCCCCTGGTAGCGGGGGAACAGGGTGAGCAGTTCTTC CASSFPPLVAGEQGEQFF
16 TRBJ2-1 NA TRBV10-3 TRBD2 TGTGCCATCAGTGAGTCGACTGAGGGGACTAACAATGAGCAGTTCTTC CAISESTEGTNNEQFF
16 TRBJ2-7 NA TRBV4-3 TRBD2 TGCGCCAGCAGCCAAGAGGCGGCGGGGGGTCTCTACGAGCAGTACTTC CASSQEAAGGLYEQYF
13 TRBJ2-1 NA TRBV27 NA TGTGCCAGCAGTTTAACGCGGTACAATGAGCAGTTCTTC CASSLTRYNEQFF
14 TRBJ2-1 NA TRBV20-1 TRBD1 TGCAGTGCCCCGGACAGGGTGGGCTACAATGAGCAGTTCTTC CSAPDRVGYNEQFF